This T cell receptor (beta chain) was documented in a study of cytomegalovirus exposure and HLA in healthy donors. Study-wide context: Around 81% of approximately 400 genotyped donors fell in the Caucasian-associated ancestry cluster.

The PCR employed 60 Vbeta primers together with 13 Jbeta primers. Libraries were prepared by immunoSEQ multiplex PCR; TCRdb keeps only in-frame clonotypes and omits some of them. The repertoire holds some 200,000 clones, with 79% as singletons. CDR1 and CDR2 from the germline V gene are SGHTA and FQGNSA. This CDR3 comprises 14 residues. V was trimmed by 3 bases and J by 0 bases, leaving 6 bases between them. General study results and limits: Most observed TCR sequences were rare, whereas some public TCRs were detected in many donors. It was reported in a later analysis that an Asian-associated ancestry cluster showed fewer N-insertions than the 666-donor mean.

Comment on this clone: Its cognate antigen is unknown. Other nucleotide sequences in the sample specify the same CDR3.

The TCR originated in a girl aged 10 to 17 in good health and CMV-seropositive. Material: PBMCs. The chain recombines TRBV7-2 with TRBJ2-1, with D possibly being TRBD2 (6 bases). The CDR3 coding sequence is TGTGCCAGCAGCTTGGGGGGCTCCTACAATGAGCAGTTCTTC. Its protein is CASSLGGSYNEQFF.